This TCR beta chain was identified during a study of identical twins. Details on this clonotype: The target antigen is unknown.

Germline CDR1 SGHVS, CDR2 FNYEAQ. The CDR3 loop spans 14 amino acids. The V end lost 0 bases, the J end lost 7 bases, and 10 bases lay between the germline ends. The study, taken as a whole, reports: Sequences that were beta out-of-frame showed weaker excess twin sharing. Out-of-frame alpha sequences shared by twins were enriched for low generation probability.

TCRdb re-called the 5' RACE reads through MiXCR, storing one row per CDR3 protein. The data contain a few hundred thousand distinct CDR3 sequences, approximately 8.6% of them seen just once; the ten biggest clones take up 3%. This same sample was also taken into another study, of yellow fever vaccine responses in identical twins. That study reports: On the reported evidence, twins' vaccine T cell responses seemed partly convergent and partly personalized.

This clonotype was sampled from a woman younger than 35 in good health. The sequenced material came from CD8+ T cells sorted from blood. The V call is TRBV7-6, the J call TRBJ2-1; TRBD1 or TRBD2 may be the D gene (5 bases each). In nucleotides, the CDR3 is TGTGCCAGCAGCTTAGCGTCTTGGGGGAATGAGCAGTTCTTC. Its translation: CASSLASWGNEQFF.